This TCR beta chain was retrieved from a study of PD-1 blockade in classical Hodgkin lymphoma (dated by TCRdb to between 2020 and 2021). Broadly, across the study: Nivolumab dosing was 3 mg/kg intravenously every 2 weeks, continuing until either disease progression or unacceptable toxicity. To define a peripheral blood immune signature of response to PD-1 blockade in classical Hodgkin lymphoma, the study combined TCR beta sequencing with CyTOF.

What the study reported, not specific to this receptor: Diversity was lower in patients who began nivolumab less than 1 year after ASCT, so these patients were left out of later analyses to avoid confounding by immune reconstitution. Newly diagnosed patients were reported to have lower baseline TCR diversity than healthy donors, and relapsed/refractory patients were reported to have lower baseline TCR diversity still. Only a single clinical trial cohort was studied, and what caused the repertoire differences, possibly disease activity or prior therapy, remained undefined. By C4D1, a significant rise was seen in CD4+ TCR diversity but not in CD8+ TCR diversity (p=0.0027 vs p=0.16), and the rise was most apparent among complete responders (p=0.02). Trial patients achieving complete response had baseline diversity similar to newly diagnosed patients, whereas partial responders and progressors had significantly lower diversity.

From its cysteine to its phenylalanine, the CDR3 spans 15 amino acids. Only the CDR3 DNA is retained, 45 bases long and in frame from the first base. V was cut back by 4 bases and J by 3 bases, leaving a gap of 12 bases between them. CDR1 is given as SEHNR and CDR2 as FQNEAQ, both from the germline V gene (reference sequence). The Qiagen DNeasy kit was used to extract genomic DNA both from unsorted PBMCs and from the negatively selected CD4+ and CD8+ fractions. Amplification of TCR beta CDR3 regions was done by immunoSEQ multiplex PCR with primers that anneal to V and J segments. Amplification bias was minimized using a synthetic immune receptor repertoire, and residual bias was removed computationally after sequencing. The authors processed their data as follows. Repertoire diversity was quantified as the Shannon entropy index using custom Python scripts. Unsorted, CD4+ and CD8+ repertoires were examined separately, except in combined analyses, for which CD4+ and CD8+ sequences were merged in silico. Clonal expansion was defined as at least a 2-fold frequency increase after treatment relative to C1D1, with a pseudocount of 0.5 for undetected baseline clones. Clones with 0 or 1 copy at C1D1 were defined as singleton clones, while clones with 2 or more copies were defined as non-singleton clones. By matching protein sequences in sorted samples from the same patient, clones expanded in unsorted samples were annotated as CD4+, CD8+ or unknown. Wilcoxon tests were applied to paired samples to test diversity changes from C1D1 to C4D1. The immuneACCESS repertoire file appears here via TCRdb, limited to in-frame rearrangements. These files lack a portion of the clones; in checked studies, under half of the deficit traces to unresolved V genes, and the cause of the others is not known. D and trimming were read from the DNA, whereas the V and J calls and clone size are those reported in that table. This sample holds approximately 9,900 clones; about 79% were observed only once. The ten largest make up 4% to 5% of the sample.

As concerns this clone: It lacks a known antigen. One base away there is no much larger clone; base qualities are not given.

The intended sense of this specimen's time point label: cycle 1 day 1 (C1D1), immediately before nivolumab initiation. All trial patients had relapsed after autologous stem cell transplantation, with cohorts A, B and C differing in prior brentuximab vedotin exposure. CD4+ T cells were purified from thawed PBMCs by magnetic negative selection with a Miltenyi CD4+ T cell isolation kit. The trial cohort was composed of 55 to 65 patients with relapsed/refractory classical Hodgkin lymphoma, for whom complete response, partial response or progressive disease was recorded as best overall response. Trial patients were treated with single-agent nivolumab in the multi-cohort phase II CheckMate 205 trial. An independent review committee assessed best overall response by applying the 2007 International Working Group response criteria. PBMCs from the trial were collected at three points: immediately before nivolumab initiation (C1D1), and during therapy at cycle 2 day 1 and cycle 4 day 1. After peripheral blood was drawn into 8 mL Vacutainer Cell Preparation Tubes, PBMCs were isolated by centrifugation and then cryopreserved. Purified CD4+ and CD8+ fractions were prepared only for cases in which an additional PBMC sample was available. On LS columns in a quadroMACS separator, the magnetically labelled cells were depleted, and the flow-through was collected as the purified fraction.

This sequence was found in a human donor with classical Hodgkin lymphoma. The receptor chain draws on TRBV7-9 and TRBJ1-4; TRBD1 is a weak D gene call, 5 bases matching. Source: CD4+ T cells from blood, taken at baseline. The CDR3 region: CASSSQGSSNEKLFF. The base sequence is TGTGCCAGCAGCTCTCAGGGCTCGTCTAATGAAAAACTGTTTTTT.